The 24 T cell receptor beta chains given below trace back to one sample, sequenced in a study of early stage breast cancer tumors. Clones were sequenced by immunoSEQ multiplex PCR, and TCRdb holds only the in-frame ones, with some missing. Of more than 55,000 clones in the sample, over 80% are singletons; the top ten hold around 5%. The sample comprised blood. These TCRs come from a person aged 35-50 years with breast cancer.

The chain employs TRBV11-2 and TRBJ1-1; 8 bases match TRBD1. Germline-derived CDR1 and CDR2 are SGHAT and FQNNGV. The CDR3 is 15 amino acids. Losses at the gene ends were 3 bases for V and 0 bases for J; bases not matched to a gene: 3. The CDR3 spells CASSLTGALNTEAFF. The CDR3 nucleotides read TGTGCCAGCAGCTTGACAGGGGCCCTGAACACTGAAGCTTTCTTT.

The chain has TRBV28 and TRBJ1-1; 12 bases fit TRBD1. This CDR3 contains 15 residues. Germline V lookup: CDR1 MDHEN, CDR2 SYDVKM. Trimming at V came to 7 bases and at J to 4 bases, leaving 7 bases not matched to a gene. The CDR3 DNA follows: TGTGCCAGCATTGGGACAGGGGGCGTAGGCACTGAAGCTTTCTTT. Translating gives CASIGTGGVGTEAFF.

The rearrangement uses TRBV4-1 and TRBJ2-3; 10 bases align to TRBD1. With 8 bases clipped from V and 1 base from J, the junction kept 12 bases outside the gene matches. CDR3 length: 17 amino acids. Germline assignment: CDR1 MGHRA and CDR2 YSYEKL. The chain's CDR3 is CASARGGTGVGTDTQYF. Here the CDR3 DNA reads TGCGCCAGCGCAAGAGGGGGGACAGGGGTGGGCACAGATACGCAGTATTTT.

The chain couples TRBV14 to TRBJ2-2; unclear D gene. The germline V gene has CDR1 SGHDN and CDR2 FVKESK. V was trimmed by 4 bases and J by 5 bases, leaving 8 bases between them. CDR3 size: 13 residues. CDR3 bases: TGTGCCAGCAGCCTTGCTCGTACCGGGGAGCTGTTTTTT. Amino acids: CASSLARTGELFF.

This clone has a single count. V usage is TRBV6-1 and J usage is TRBJ1-2; D call uncertain. The germline CDR1 and CDR2 sequences are MNHNS and SASEGT. V shed 7 bases and J shed 8 bases, with 14 bases lying between them. The CDR3 runs to 12 residues. CDR3 DNA sequence: TGTGCCAGCACCCCGGGTGTGGGGGGCTACACCTTC. Amino acid sequence: CASTPGVGGYTF.

The rearrangement joins TRBV6-6 to TRBJ1-1; D ambiguous. The germline V gene encodes CDR1 MNHNY and CDR2 SVGAGI (reference sequence). CDR3 length: 14 residues. Trimming removed 6 bases at V and 1 base at J, with 12 bases between. In DNA form, the CDR3 reads TGTGCCAGCAGCAACACCGGCCGGAACACTGAAGCTTTCTTT. Its translation is CASSNTGRNTEAFF.

CDR3 residues: CAWSVGVLGELFF. CDR3 nucleotide sequence: TGTGCCTGGAGTGTTGGGGTTCTCGGGGAGCTGTTTTTT. This chain uses TRBV30 with TRBJ2-2; no definite D call. Germline V CDR1 and CDR2: GTSNPN, SVGIG (reference sequence). The CDR3 contains 13 residues. V gave up 0 bases and J gave up 7 bases, with 9 bases separating them.

This clone was seen more than once but under ten times. The rearrangement joins TRBV5-1 to TRBJ2-4, with no clear D. The CDR3 has 14 amino acids. The germline V gene encodes CDR1 SGHRS and CDR2 YFSETQ. V dropped 6 bases and J dropped 2 bases, with 12 bases sitting between them. The CDR3, as DNA: TGCGCCAGCACATTGGACGGCTCCAAAAACATTCAGTACTTC. Its translation is CASTLDGSKNIQYF.

The chain joins TRBV5-4 to TRBJ2-5, with unresolved D. V lost 4 bases to trimming and J lost 2 bases, with 9 bases between them. Germline V lookup: CDR1 SGHNT, CDR2 YYREEE (reference sequence). The CDR3 runs to 13 residues. CDR3 in amino acids: CASSGVAQETQYF. As DNA, the CDR3 is TGTGCCAGCAGCGGAGTAGCACAAGAGACCCAGTACTTC.

The table lists this clone with a count of one. V and J are TRBV6-1 and TRBJ2-7, with 8 nucleotides matching TRBD2. The V segment lost 3 bases and the J segment 0 bases; nucleotides outside the gene matches: 4. CDR3 length: 15 residues. CDR1 and CDR2 from the germline V gene are MNHNS and SASEGT. The CDR3 here is CASSEERGSSYEQYF. CDR3 nucleotide sequence: TGTGCCAGCAGTGAGGAGCGGGGGAGCTCCTACGAGCAGTACTTC.

V and J are TRBV5-6 and TRBJ1-2; no clear D gene. This CDR3 has 15 amino acids. V was trimmed by 0 bases and J by 6 bases, leaving 15 bases between them. CDR1 is SGHDT and CDR2 is YYEEEE in the germline V gene. The chain's CDR3 is CASSLGRPGIDGYTF. CDR3 DNA: TGTGCCAGCAGCTTGGGACGGCCGGGGATTGATGGCTACACCTTC.

The rearrangement links TRBV28 to TRBJ1-4; no clear D gene. Trimming cost V 4 bases and J 8 bases, with 14 bases left between them. Germline CDR1 MDHEN, CDR2 SYDVKM. This CDR3 spans 14 amino acids. The DNA of the CDR3 is TGTGCCAGCAGTTCGGGTGAGGGTTTGGAAAAACTGTTTTTT. Translated, it gives CASSSGEGLEKLFF.

A remark on this clone: An end of the junction does not agree with germline; a read error may underlie this. V is TRBV6-1 and J is TRBJ1-1; possibly TRBD1 for D (5 bases). Germline V CDR1 and CDR2: MNHNS, SASEGT. This CDR3 spans 13 amino acids. The CDR3 bases are TGTGCCAGCAGGGAAGGACAGAACACTGAAGCTTTCTTT. This translates into CASREGQNTEAFF.

This sequence joins TRBV4-1 and TRBJ1-3; D remains ambiguous. Germline V CDR1 and CDR2: MGHRA, YSYEKL. This CDR3 has 15 residues. V gave up 1 base and J gave up 3 bases, with 10 bases separating them. Here the CDR3 reads CASSQGVLGGNTIYF. The CDR3 bases are TGCGCCAGCAGCCAAGGAGTTTTAGGTGGAAACACCATATATTTT.

CDR3 in amino acids: CASSVMASGPSYSYNEQFF. The CDR3 bases are TGTGCCAGCAGCGTAATGGCCAGCGGGCCGTCCTATTCCTACAATGAGCAGTTCTTC. This sequence joins TRBV9 and TRBJ2-1; possible D gene TRBD2, 6 bases. Germline CDR1 SGDLS, CDR2 YYNGEE. This CDR3 spans 19 amino acids. V dropped 1 base and J dropped 1 base, with 21 bases sitting between them.

This clone was seen just once. V gene TRBV20-1 combines with J gene TRBJ2-5; D is possibly TRBD2 (6 bases). The CDR3 loop spans 11 amino acids. In germline, CDR1 is DFQATT, CDR2 SNEGSKA (reference sequence). Trimming shortened V by 6 bases and J by 4 bases, and 9 bases separated the two germline ends. DNA for the CDR3: TGCAGTGCGGCGGGAAGAGAGACCCAGTACTTC. It translates to CSAAGRETQYF.

This sequence joins TRBV27 and TRBJ2-2, with 9 bases identical to TRBD1. The V gene's germline CDR1 is MNHEY and CDR2 SMNVEV (reference sequence). The CDR3 runs to 15 residues. The V gene end was trimmed by 5 bases and the J gene end by 3 bases; junction bases not matched to a gene: 4. In nucleotides, the CDR3 is TGTGCCAGCAGTCCCTGGACAGGGGACACCGGGGAGCTGTTTTTT. Translated: CASSPWTGDTGELFF.

The chain combines TRBV11-3 with TRBJ2-5; the D is unclear. V was trimmed by 3 bases and J by 5 bases, leaving 10 bases between them. Looked up from germline, CDR1 is SGHNT and CDR2 is YENEEA. The CDR3 sequence is 13 residues long. This CDR3 is CASSFQDDETQYF. In nucleotides, the CDR3 is TGTGCCAGCAGCTTCCAGGACGATGAGACCCAGTACTTC.

On this clone itself: The junction and the germline gene differ at one end; a read error may be behind it. The V gene is TRBV29-1, the J gene TRBJ1-5; D unclear. This CDR3 contains 12 residues. CDR1 is SQVTM, CDR2 ANQGSEA, per germline. CDR3 protein: CSALAGNQPQHF. The CDR3 coding sequence is TGCAGCGCCCTGGCGGGCAATCAACCCCAGCATTTT.

V is TRBV7-2 and J is TRBJ1-2; 7 bases are a match to TRBD1. Germline trimming cut 3 bases from V and 4 bases from J; bases unmatched to any gene: 11. This CDR3 region has 16 residues. CDR1 SGHTA and CDR2 FQGNSA come from the germline V gene. CDR3 coding DNA: TGTGCCAGCAGCTTTCCAGGGCACAAGGGGGCCTATGGCTACACCTTC. The encoded protein is CASSFPGHKGAYGYTF.

The chain uses TRBV11-2 and TRBJ1-3; D gene ambiguous. The germline CDR1 and CDR2 sequences are SGHAT and FQNNGV. This CDR3 is built from 13 residues. Trimming took 7 bases from V and 1 from J, leaving 8 bases between them. CDR3 sequence: CASTLGSGNTIYF. The CDR3 region has the DNA TGTGCCAGCACCCTGGGGTCTGGAAACACCATATATTTT.

V and J are TRBV27 and TRBJ2-1, with D possibly matching TRBD1 (5 bases). This CDR3 region has 16 residues. Trimming pared 2 bases from V and 5 bases from J, leaving 16 bases between. CDR1 is MNHEY, CDR2 SMNVEV, per germline (reference sequence). Here the CDR3 DNA reads TGTGCCAGCAGTTTAAGGGGTGTGGGCAGAAACAATGAGCAGTTCTTC. This encodes CASSLRGVGRNNEQFF.

The chain carries TRBV18 and TRBJ1-1, with TRBD1 as a possible D gene (6 bases). The germline V and J ends were trimmed by 6 bases and 6 bases, with 17 bases remaining between them. Germline V gene data show CDR1 as KGHSH and CDR2 as LQKENI. The CDR3 is 14 residues long. For the CDR3, the DNA is TGTGCCAGCTCCCGTTCCAGGGGTGAGGCTGAAGCTTTCTTT. It translates to CASSRSRGEAEAFF.

V gene TRBV25-1 combines with J gene TRBJ1-1; D remains unclear. This CDR3 comprises 16 residues. V lost 2 bases to trimming and J lost 3 bases, with 16 bases between them. Germline V gene lookup returns CDR1 MGHDK and CDR2 SYGVNS. CDR3 sequence (DNA): TGTGCCAGCAGTGAACCGAGGGAACCTCTAGACACTGAAGCTTTCTTT. Protein: CASSEPREPLDTEAFF.